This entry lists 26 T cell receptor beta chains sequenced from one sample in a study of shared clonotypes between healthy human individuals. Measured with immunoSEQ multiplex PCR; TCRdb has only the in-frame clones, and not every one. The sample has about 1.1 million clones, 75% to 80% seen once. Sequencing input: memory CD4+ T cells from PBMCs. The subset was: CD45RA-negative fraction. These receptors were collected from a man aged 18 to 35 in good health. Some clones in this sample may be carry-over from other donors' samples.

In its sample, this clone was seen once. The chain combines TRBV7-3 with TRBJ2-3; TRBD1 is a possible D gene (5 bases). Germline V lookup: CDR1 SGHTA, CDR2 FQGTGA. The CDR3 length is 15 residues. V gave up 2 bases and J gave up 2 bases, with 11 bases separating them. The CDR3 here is CASSLLGQFTDTQYF. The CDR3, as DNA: TGTGCCAGCAGCTTATTGGGGCAATTCACAGATACGCAGTATTTT.

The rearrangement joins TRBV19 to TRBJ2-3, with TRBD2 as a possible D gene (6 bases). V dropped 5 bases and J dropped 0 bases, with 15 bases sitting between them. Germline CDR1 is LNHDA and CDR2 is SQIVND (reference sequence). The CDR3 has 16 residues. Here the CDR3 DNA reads TGTGCCAGTAGTGATAACAGCGGAGGGAGCACAGATACGCAGTATTTT. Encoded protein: CASSDNSGGSTDTQYF.

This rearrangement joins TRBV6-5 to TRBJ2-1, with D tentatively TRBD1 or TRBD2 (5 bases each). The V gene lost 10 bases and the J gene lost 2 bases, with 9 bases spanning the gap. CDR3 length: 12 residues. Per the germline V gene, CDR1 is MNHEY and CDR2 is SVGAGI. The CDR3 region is CATGSPYNEQFF. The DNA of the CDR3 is TGTGCCACAGGGAGTCCCTACAATGAGCAGTTCTTC.

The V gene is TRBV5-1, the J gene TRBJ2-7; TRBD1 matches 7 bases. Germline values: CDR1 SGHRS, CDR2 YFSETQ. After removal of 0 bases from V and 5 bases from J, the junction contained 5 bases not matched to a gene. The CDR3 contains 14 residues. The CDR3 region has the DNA TGCGCCAGCAGCTTGGTGGGGGACAGCAACGAGCAGTACTTC. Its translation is CASSLVGDSNEQYF.

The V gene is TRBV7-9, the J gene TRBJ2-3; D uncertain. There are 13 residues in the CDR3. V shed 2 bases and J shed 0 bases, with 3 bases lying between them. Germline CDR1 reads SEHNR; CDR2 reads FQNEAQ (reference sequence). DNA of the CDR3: TGTGCCAGCAGCTTACAGAGCACAGATACGCAGTATTTT. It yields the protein CASSLQSTDTQYF.

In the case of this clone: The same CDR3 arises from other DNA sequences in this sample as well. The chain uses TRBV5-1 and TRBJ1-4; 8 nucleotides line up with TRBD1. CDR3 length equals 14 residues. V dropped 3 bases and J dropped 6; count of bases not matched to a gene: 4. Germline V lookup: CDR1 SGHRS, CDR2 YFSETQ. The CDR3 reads CASSSGQGDEKLFF. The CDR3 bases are TGCGCCAGCAGCTCTGGACAGGGAGATGAAAAACTGTTTTTT.

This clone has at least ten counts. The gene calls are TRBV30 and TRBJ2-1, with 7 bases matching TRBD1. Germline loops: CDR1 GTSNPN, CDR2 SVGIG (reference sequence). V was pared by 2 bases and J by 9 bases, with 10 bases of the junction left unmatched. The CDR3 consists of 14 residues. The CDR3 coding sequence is TGTGCCTGGAGTCCTGGGGGAACAGGGGTTGAGCAGTTCTTC. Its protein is CAWSPGGTGVEQFF.

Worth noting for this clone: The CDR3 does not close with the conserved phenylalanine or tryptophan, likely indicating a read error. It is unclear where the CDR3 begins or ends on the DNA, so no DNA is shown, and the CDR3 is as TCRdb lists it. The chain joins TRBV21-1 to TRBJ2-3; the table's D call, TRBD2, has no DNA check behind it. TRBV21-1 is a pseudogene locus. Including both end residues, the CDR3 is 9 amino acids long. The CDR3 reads CASSKETRK.

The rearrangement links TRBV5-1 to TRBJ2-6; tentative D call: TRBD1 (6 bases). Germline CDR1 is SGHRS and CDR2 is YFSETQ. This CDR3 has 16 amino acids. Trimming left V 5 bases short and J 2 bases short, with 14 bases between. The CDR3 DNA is TGCGCCAGCAGAAGCCCAGGGGTAGCTGGGGCCAACGTCCTGACTTTC. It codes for CASRSPGVAGANVLTF.

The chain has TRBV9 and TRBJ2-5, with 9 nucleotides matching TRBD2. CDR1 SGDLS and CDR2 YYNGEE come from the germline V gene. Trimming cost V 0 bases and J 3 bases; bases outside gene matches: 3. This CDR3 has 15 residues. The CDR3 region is CASSVGIAGEETQYF. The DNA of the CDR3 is TGTGCCAGCAGCGTAGGGATAGCGGGGGAAGAGACCCAGTACTTC.

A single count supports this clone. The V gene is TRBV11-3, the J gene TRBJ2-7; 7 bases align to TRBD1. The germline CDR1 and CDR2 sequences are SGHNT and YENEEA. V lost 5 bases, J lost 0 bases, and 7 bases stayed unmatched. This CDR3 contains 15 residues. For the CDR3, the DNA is TGTGCCAGCAGCCTCCGGACAGGAAGCTCCTACGAGCAGTACTTC. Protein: CASSLRTGSSYEQYF. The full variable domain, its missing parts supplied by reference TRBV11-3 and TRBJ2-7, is EAGVVQSPRYKIIEKKQPVAFWCNPISGHNTLYWYLQNLGQGPELLIRYENEEAVDDSQLPKDRFSAERLKGVDSTLKIQPAELGDSAVYLCASSLRTGSSYEQYFGPGTRLTVT.

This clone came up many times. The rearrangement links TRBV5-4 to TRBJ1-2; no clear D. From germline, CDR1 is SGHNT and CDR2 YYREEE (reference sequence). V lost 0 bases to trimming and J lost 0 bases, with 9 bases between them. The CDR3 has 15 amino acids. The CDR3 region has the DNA TGTGCCAGCAGCTTGGATCCTTCAGCTAACTATGGCTACACCTTC. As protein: CASSLDPSANYGYTF.

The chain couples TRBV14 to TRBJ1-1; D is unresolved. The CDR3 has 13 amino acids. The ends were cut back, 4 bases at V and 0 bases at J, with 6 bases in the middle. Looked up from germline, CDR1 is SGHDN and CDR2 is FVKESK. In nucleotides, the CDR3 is TGTGCCAGCAGCCCTCAGATGAACACTGAAGCTTTCTTT. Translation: CASSPQMNTEAFF.

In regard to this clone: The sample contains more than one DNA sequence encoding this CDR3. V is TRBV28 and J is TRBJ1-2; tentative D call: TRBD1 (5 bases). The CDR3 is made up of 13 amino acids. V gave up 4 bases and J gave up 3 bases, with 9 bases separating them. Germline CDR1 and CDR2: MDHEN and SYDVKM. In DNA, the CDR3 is TGTGCCAGCAGTTCCCAGGGATACTATGGCTACACCTTC. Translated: CASSSQGYYGYTF.

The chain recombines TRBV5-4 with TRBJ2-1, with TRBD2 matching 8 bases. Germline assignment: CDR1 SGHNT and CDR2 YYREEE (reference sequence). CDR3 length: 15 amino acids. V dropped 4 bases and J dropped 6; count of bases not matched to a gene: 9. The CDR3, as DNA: TGTGCCAGCAGCGGGATGTGGACTAGCTTCAATGAGCAGTTCTTC. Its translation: CASSGMWTSFNEQFF.

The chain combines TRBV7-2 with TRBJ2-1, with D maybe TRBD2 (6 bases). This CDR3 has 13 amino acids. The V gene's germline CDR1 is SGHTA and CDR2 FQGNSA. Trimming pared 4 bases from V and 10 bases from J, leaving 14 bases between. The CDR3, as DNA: TGTGCCAGCAGCTCCCGGGACTCCGACGAGCAGTTCTTC. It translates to CASSSRDSDEQFF.

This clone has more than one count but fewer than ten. The CDR3 DNA reads as TGTGCCACTTCCAGCCGGTCGACAAAGCGGAACTATGGCTACACCTTC. It is translated as CATSSRSTKRNYGYTF. The chain employs TRBV19 and TRBJ1-2; D unresolved. Germline CDR1 is LNHDA and CDR2 is SQIVND (reference sequence). CDR3 length: 16 amino acids. V dropped 10 bases and J dropped 2 bases, with 23 bases sitting between them.

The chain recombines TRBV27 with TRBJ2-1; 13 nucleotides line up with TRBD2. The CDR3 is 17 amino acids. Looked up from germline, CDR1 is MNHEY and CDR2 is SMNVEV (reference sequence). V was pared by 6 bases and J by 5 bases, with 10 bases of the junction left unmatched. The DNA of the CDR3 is TGTGCCAGCAGCCTAGTGGGACTAGCGGGACGCGACAATGAGCAGTTCTTC. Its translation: CASSLVGLAGRDNEQFF.

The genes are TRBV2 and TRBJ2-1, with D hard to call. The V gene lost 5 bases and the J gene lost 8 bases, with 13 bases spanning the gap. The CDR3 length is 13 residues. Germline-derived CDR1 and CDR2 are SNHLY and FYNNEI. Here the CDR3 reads CASSLTAIDEQFF. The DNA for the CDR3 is TGTGCCAGCAGTCTAACGGCCATTGATGAGCAGTTCTTC.

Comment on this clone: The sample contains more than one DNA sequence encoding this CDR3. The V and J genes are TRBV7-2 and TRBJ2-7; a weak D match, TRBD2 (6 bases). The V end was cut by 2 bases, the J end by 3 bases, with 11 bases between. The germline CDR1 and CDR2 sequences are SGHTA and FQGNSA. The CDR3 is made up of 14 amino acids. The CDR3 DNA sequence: TGTGCCAGCAGCTTACGGCGGGATGGCTACGAGCAGTACTTC. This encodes CASSLRRDGYEQYF.

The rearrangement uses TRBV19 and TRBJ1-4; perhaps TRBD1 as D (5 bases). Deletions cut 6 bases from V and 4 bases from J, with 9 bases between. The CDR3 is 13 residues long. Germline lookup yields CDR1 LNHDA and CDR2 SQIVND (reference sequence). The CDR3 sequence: CASRRGINEKLFF. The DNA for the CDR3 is TGTGCCAGTAGGAGGGGCATTAATGAAAAACTGTTTTTT.

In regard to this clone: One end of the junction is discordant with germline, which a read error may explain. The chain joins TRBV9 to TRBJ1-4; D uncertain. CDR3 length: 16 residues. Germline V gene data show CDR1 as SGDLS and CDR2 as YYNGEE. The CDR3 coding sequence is TGTGCCAGCAGCGTAGGGGCTGCCGTAATGAATGGAAAACTGTTTTTT. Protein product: CASSVGAAVMNGKLFF.

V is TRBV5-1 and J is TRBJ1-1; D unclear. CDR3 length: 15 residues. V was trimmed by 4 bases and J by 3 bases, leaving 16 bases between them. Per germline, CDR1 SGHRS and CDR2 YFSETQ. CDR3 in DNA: TGCGCCAGCAGCCCCAACAGACCCGTCGACACTGAAGCTTTCTTT. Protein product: CASSPNRPVDTEAFF.

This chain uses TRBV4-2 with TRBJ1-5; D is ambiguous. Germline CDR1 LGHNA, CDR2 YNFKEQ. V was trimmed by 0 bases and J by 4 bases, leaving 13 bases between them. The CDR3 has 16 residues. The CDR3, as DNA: TGTGCCAGCAGCCAAGATCCGGGTCTCCCAAATCAGCCCCAGCATTTT. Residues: CASSQDPGLPNQPQHF.

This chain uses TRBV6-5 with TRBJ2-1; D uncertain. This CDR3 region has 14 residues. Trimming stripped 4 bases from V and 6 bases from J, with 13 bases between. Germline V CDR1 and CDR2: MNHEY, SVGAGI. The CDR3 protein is CASSLRTFLNEQFF. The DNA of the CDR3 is TGTGCCAGCAGTTTAAGGACGTTCCTCAATGAGCAGTTCTTC.

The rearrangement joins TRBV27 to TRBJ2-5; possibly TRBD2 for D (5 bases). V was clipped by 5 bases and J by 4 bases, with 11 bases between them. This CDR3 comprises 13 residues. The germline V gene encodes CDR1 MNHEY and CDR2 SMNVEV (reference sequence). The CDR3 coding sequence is TGTGCCAGCAGTACAGCCCGGGGAGAGACCCAGTACTTC. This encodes CASSTARGETQYF.